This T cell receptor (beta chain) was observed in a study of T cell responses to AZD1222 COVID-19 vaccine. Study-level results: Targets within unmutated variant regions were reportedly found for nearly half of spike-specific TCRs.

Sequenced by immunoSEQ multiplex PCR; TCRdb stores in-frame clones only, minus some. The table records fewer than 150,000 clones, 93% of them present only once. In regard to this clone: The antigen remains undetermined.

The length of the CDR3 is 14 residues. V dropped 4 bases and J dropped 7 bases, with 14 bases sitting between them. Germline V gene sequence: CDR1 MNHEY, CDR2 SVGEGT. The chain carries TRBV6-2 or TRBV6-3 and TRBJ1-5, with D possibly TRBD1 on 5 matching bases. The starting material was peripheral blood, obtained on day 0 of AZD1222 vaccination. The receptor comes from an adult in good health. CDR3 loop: CASSFGWDQQPQHF. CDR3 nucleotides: TGTGCCAGCAGTTTCGGGTGGGACCAACAGCCCCAGCATTTT.